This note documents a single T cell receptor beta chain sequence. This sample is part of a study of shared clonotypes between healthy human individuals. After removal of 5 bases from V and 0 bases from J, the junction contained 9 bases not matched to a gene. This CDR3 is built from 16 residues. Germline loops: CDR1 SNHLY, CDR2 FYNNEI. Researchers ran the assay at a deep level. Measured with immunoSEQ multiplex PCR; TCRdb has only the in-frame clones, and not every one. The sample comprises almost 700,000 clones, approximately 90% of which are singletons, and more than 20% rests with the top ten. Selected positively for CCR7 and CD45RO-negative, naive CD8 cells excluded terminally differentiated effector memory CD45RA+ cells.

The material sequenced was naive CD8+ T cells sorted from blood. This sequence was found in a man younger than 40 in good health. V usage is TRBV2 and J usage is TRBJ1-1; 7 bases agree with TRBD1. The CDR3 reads CASSISGTDLNTEAFF. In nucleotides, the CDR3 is TGTGCCAGCAGTATTTCCGGGACAGATCTGAACACTGAAGCTTTCTTT.